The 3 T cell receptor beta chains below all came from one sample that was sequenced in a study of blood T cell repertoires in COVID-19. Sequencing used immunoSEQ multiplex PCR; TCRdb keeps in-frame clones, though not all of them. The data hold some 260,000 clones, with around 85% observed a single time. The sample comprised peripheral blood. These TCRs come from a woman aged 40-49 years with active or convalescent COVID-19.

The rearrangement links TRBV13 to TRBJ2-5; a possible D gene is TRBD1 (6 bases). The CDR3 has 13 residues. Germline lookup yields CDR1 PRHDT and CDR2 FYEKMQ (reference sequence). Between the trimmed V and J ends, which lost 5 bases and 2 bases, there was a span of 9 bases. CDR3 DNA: TGTGCCAGCAGCGGGGACATACAAGAGACCCAGTACTTC. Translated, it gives CASSGDIQETQYF.

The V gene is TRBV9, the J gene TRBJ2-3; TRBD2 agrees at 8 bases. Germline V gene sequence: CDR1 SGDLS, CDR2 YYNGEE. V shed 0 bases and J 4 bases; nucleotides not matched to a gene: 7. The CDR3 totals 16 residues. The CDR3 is CASSVEGLEGADTQYF. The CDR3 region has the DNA TGTGCCAGCAGCGTAGAGGGACTAGAGGGGGCAGATACGCAGTATTTT.

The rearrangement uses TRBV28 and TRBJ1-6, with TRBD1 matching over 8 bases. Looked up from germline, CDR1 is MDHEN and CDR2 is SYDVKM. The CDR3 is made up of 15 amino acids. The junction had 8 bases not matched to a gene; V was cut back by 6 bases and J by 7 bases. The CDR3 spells CASRPDRAGNSPLHF. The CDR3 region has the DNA TGTGCCAGCAGGCCGGACAGGGCAGGGAATTCACCCCTCCACTTT.